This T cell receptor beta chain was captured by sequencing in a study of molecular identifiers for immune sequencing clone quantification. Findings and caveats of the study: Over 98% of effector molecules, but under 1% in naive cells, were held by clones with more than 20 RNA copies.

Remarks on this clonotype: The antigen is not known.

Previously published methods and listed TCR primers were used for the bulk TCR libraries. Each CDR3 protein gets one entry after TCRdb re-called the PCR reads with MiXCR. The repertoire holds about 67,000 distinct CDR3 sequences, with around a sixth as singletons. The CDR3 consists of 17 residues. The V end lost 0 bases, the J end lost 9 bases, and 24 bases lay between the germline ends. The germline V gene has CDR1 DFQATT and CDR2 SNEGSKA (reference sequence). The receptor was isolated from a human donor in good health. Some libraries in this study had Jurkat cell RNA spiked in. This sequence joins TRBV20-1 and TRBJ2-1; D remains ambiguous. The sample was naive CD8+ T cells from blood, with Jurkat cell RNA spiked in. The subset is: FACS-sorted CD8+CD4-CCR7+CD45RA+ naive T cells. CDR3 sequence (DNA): TGCAGTGCTAGAGATCTTTCGCGGCCTAGTGGTGTTGGTGAGCAGTTCTTC. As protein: CSARDLSRPSGVGEQFF.